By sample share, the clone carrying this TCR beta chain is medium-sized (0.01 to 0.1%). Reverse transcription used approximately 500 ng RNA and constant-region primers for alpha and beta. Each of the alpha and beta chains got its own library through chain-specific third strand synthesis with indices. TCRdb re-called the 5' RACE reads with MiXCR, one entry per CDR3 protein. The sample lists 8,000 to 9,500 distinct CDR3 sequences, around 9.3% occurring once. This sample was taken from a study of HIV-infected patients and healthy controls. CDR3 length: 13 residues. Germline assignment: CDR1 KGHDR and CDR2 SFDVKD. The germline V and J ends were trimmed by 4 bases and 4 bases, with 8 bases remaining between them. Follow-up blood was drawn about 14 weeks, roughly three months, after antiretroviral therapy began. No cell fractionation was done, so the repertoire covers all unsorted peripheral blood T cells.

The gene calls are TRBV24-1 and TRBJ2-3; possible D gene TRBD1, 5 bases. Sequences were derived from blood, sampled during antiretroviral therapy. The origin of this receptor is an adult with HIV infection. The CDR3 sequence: CATSDRQSDTQYF. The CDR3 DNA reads TGTGCCACCAGTGACAGACAGTCAGATACGCAGTATTTT.